Below are 3 T cell receptor beta chains sequenced from a single sample in a study of CD8 T cells in ankylosing spondylitis. TCRdb re-analysed the 5' RACE reads in MiXCR, keeping a single row per CDR3 protein. The table has 100,000 to 150,000 distinct CDR3 sequences, around 7% seen once. The specimen was blood, either unsorted or a sorted T cell fraction (not recorded which). These receptors came from a male donor with ankylosing spondylitis or in good health (not recorded which).

At least ten counts were recorded for this clonotype. V usage is TRBV7-3 and J usage is TRBJ2-1; the D gene is possibly TRBD2 (5 bases). Germline CDR1 and CDR2: SGHTA and FQGTGA. This CDR3 contains 16 residues. The germline V and J ends were trimmed by 1 base and 5 bases, with 15 bases remaining between them. The CDR3, as DNA: TGTGCCAGCAGCTTAAGAGGGTCGGTAGGGCACAATGAGCAGTTCTTC. It is translated as CASSLRGSVGHNEQFF.

The chain joins TRBV4-1 to TRBJ1-2; D is possibly TRBD1 (6 bases). The V gene's germline CDR1 is MGHRA and CDR2 YSYEKL. The CDR3 consists of 16 residues. V lost 4 bases and J 6 bases, leaving 21 bases between the germline ends. The DNA of the CDR3 is TGCGCCAGCAGCCCAACACAGGGACCCGGGATTCATGGCTACACCTTC. It codes for CASSPTQGPGIHGYTF.

This clonotype was detected ten times or more. CDR3 coding DNA: TGTGCCAGCAGCGTCGGCACCCCCGGGGAGCTGTTTTTT. Protein: CASSVGTPGELFF. The chain uses TRBV9 and TRBJ2-2; D gene ambiguous. The V gene's germline CDR1 is SGDLS and CDR2 YYNGEE. The CDR3 totals 13 residues. V gave up 2 bases and J gave up 6 bases, with 8 bases separating them.